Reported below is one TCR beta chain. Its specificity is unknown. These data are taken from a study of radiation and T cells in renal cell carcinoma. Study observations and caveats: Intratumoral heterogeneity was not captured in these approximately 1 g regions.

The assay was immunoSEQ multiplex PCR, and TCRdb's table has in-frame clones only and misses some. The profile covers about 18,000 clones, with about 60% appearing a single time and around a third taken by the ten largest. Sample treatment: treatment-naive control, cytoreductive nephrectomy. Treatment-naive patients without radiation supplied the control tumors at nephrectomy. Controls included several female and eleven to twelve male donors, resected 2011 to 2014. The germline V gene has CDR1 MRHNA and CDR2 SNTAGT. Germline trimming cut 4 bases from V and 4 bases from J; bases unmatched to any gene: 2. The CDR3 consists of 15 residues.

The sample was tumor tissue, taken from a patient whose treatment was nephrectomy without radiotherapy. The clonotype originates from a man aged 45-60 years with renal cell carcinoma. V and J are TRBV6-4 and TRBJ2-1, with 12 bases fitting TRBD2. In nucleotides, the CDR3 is TGTGCCAGCAGTGCACTAGCGGGGGGATACAATGAGCAGTTCTTC. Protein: CASSALAGGYNEQFF.